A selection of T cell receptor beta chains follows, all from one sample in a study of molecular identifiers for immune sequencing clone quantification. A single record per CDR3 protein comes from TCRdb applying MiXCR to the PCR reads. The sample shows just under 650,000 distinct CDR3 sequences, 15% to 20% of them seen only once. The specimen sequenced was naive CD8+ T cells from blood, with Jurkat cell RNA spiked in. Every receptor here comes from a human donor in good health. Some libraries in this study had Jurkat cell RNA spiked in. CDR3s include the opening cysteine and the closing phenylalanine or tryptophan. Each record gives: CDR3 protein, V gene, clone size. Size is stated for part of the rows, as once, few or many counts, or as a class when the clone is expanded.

CDR3: CASSGQKETQYF; V: TRBV3-1; size: many
CDR3: CASSETENSPLHF; V: TRBV6-4; size: -
CDR3: CASSPRTGYTEAFF; V: TRBV7-8; size: many
CDR3: CSARPGSASYNSPLHF; V: TRBV20-1; size: many
CDR3: CASIPQGPVYEQLF; V: TRBV2; size: -
CDR3: CASSPGDKQYF; V: TRBV18; size: -
CDR3: CASSATGVSGDIYKQYF; V: TRBV27; size: -
CDR3: CASSYVPPGTRTSNEQFF; V: TRBV6-5; size: -
CDR3: CASSLTSGYEQYF; V: TRBV27; size: many
CDR3: CSVGNSVTEAFF; V: TRBV29-1; size: many
CDR3: CASNDGYNEQFF; V: TRBV10-1; size: -
CDR3: CASSLSGHTMNTEAFF; V: TRBV27; size: many
CDR3: CASSQDAAGTYEQYF; V: TRBV4-3; size: -
CDR3: CSALIENRRDTQYF; V: TRBV20-1; size: many
CDR3: CASSSLPTNTEAFF; V: TRBV6-5; size: many
CDR3: CSARSLRGPDTQYF; V: TRBV20-1; size: many
CDR3: CASSEGRGGAYEQYF; V: TRBV6-1; size: few
CDR3: CATSDRPSDTQYF; V: TRBV24-1; size: -
CDR3: CASSFGLSGMGEQFF; V: TRBV6-2/TRBV6-3; size: many
CDR3: CASSQEAGFTDTQYF; V: TRBV4-2; size: many
CDR3: CASSQVFGWSTSSEAFF; V: TRBV4-1; size: -
CDR3: CASSRSPGGNSYNERFF; V: TRBV14; size: -
CDR3: CASKDNNQPQHF; V: TRBV12-3/TRBV12-4; size: -
CDR3: CSASGQELAKNIQYF; V: TRBV20-1; size: many
CDR3: CASSLSRQQETQYF; V: TRBV27; size: many
CDR3: CASSIIERGESDTGELFF; V: TRBV7-6; size: many
CDR3: CASSLVGGSYGQYF; V: TRBV25-1; size: -
CDR3: CASRAGSNLAKNIQYF; V: TRBV2; size: many
CDR3: CASRPGLAGSSYNEQFF; V: TRBV7-9; size: few
CDR3: CASSLAPSGPEAFF; V: TRBV5-5; size: many
CDR3: CATSRAFREIRETQYF; V: TRBV15; size: -
CDR3: CASSPGQLNTEAFF; V: TRBV4-3; size: many
CDR3: CASRPGNYEQYF; V: TRBV12-3/TRBV12-4; size: many
CDR3: CASSSGLAGGPEQFF; V: TRBV11-2; size: many
CDR3: CASSTGSAAEAFF; V: TRBV6-2/TRBV6-3; size: many
CDR3: CASSLHSLETQYF; V: TRBV12-3/TRBV12-4; size: -
CDR3: CSARDLLGQGFSLPLGNIQYF; V: TRBV20-1; size: many
CDR3: CASSQGGLAGSTDTQYF; V: TRBV3-1; size: -
CDR3: CASSVVENRDTQYF; V: TRBV9; size: many
CDR3: CASSGGTEAGTQYF; V: TRBV7-6; size: many
CDR3: CASSYGDRDNSPLHF; V: TRBV6-5; size: many
CDR3: CASSFLGAGEQYF; V: TRBV28; size: many
CDR3: CASSGQAGIQETQYF; V: TRBV10-1; size: many
CDR3: CASSTGTNSYEQYF; V: TRBV19; size: many
CDR3: CASSTPGQGSSEQYF; V: TRBV11-2; size: few
CDR3: CASSTSGSLEYNEQFF; V: TRBV5-1; size: many
CDR3: CASSYSLQGANYEQYF; V: TRBV6-5; size: -
CDR3: CSARELAVTYEQYF; V: TRBV20-1; size: many
CDR3: CASSQEEGLRQPQHF; V: TRBV4-1; size: many
CDR3: CASSPGLQSYEQYF; V: TRBV28; size: -
CDR3: CASGRWGNEQFF; V: TRBV12-3/TRBV12-4; size: -
CDR3: CASSYGENEAFF; V: TRBV6-6; size: -
CDR3: CASSDRGGGPGTQYF; V: TRBV10-2; size: -
CDR3: CVSSDPTRGREQFF; V: TRBV6-1; size: once
CDR3: CTSSPRTAYGYTF; V: TRBV1; size: -